This is a list of T cell receptor beta chains from one sample in a study of T cell responses to AZD1222 COVID-19 vaccine. Clones were read by immunoSEQ multiplex PCR, and TCRdb kept only the in-frame ones, dropping some. The sample records over 130,000 clones, less than 95% being singletons. Sample: peripheral blood, taken on day 0 of AZD1222 vaccination. The receptors here all came from an adult in good health. The CDR3 runs from the conserved cysteine through the conserved F or W. Each record gives: V gene, clone size, J gene, D gene, CDR3 protein, CDR3 DNA. The D gene is left open where the match is weak. Expanded clones are given a class, and other clones once, few, many or no size at all.

>TRBV4-1|NA|TRBJ1-3|NA
CASSQVKGTDTIYF
TGCGCCAGCAGCCAAGTGAAGGGGACGGACACCATATATTTT
>TRBV6-2/TRBV6-3|NA|TRBJ2-1|NA
CASSYWGPNEQFF
TGTGCCAGCAGTTATTGGGGTCCCAATGAGCAGTTCTTC
>TRBV4-1|NA|TRBJ1-2|NA
CASSPAGQSYTF
TGCGCCAGCAGCCCGGCGGGCCAGAGCTACACCTTC
>TRBV24-1|NA|TRBJ2-3|NA
CATSDSGATQYF
TGTGCCACCAGTGACTCCGGGGCTACGCAGTATTTT
>TRBV6-5|NA|TRBJ1-6|NA
CASSYSMGSDNSPLHF
TGTGCCAGCAGTTACTCGATGGGGTCAGATAATTCACCCCTCCACTTT
>TRBV3-1/TRBV3-2|NA|TRBJ1-1|NA
CASSRNRETEAFF
TGTGCCAGCAGCCGAAACAGGGAGACTGAAGCTTTCTTT
>TRBV7-2|NA|TRBJ2-2|NA
CASSDFIGELFF
TGTGCCAGCAGCGATTTCATCGGGGAGCTGTTTTTT
>TRBV19|once|TRBJ1-2|TRBD1
CASSIGGTGTIYGYTF
TGTGCCAGTAGTATAGGGGGGACAGGGACCATCTATGGCTACACCTTC
>TRBV28|NA|TRBJ2-1|NA
CASSFRRPRVNEQFF
TGTGCCAGCAGTTTTCGCCGCCCACGGGTCAATGAGCAGTTCTTC
>TRBV30|NA|TRBJ1-1|NA
CAWKGFEAFF
TGTGCCTGGAAGGGGTTTGAGGCTTTCTTT
>TRBV9|once|TRBJ1-2|NA
CASSVSMWGGYTF
TGTGCCAGCAGCGTATCAATGTGGGGCGGCTACACCTTC
>TRBV5-5|NA|TRBJ1-6|NA
CASGTSGAGNSPLHF
TGTGCCAGCGGAACAAGTGGAGCCGGTAATTCACCCCTCCACTTT
>TRBV28|NA|TRBJ2-5|TRBD2
CASSFPTLRGGVETQYF
TGTGCCAGCAGTTTCCCGACTTTGCGGGGGGGCGTAGAGACCCAGTACTTC
>TRBV29-1|NA|TRBJ1-3|NA
CGAGTIISRDTIYF
TGCGGCGCCGGGACAATCATCTCCCGGGACACCATATATTTT
>TRBV19|NA|TRBJ2-1|TRBD2
CASSIGSGGNEQFF
TGTGCCAGTAGTATTGGTAGCGGGGGGAATGAGCAGTTCTTC
>TRBV28|NA|TRBJ1-1|NA
CASSLLLNTEAFF
TGTGCCAGCAGTTTATTACTGAACACTGAAGCTTTCTTT
>TRBV6-1|NA|TRBJ2-3|TRBD2
CASSEAPSGGASYTDTQYF
TGTGCCAGCAGTGAAGCTCCTAGCGGGGGCGCCTCCTACACAGATACGCAGTATTTT
>TRBV7-9|few|TRBJ1-1|NA
CASSLYQENTEAFF
TGTGCCAGCAGCTTATATCAGGAGAACACTGAAGCTTTCTTT
>TRBV19|NA|TRBJ1-2|TRBD1
CASRPPDRGRYGYTF
TGTGCCAGTAGGCCCCCGGACAGGGGAAGGTATGGCTACACCTTC
>TRBV28|NA|TRBJ2-1|NA
CASRPRGPGANEQFF
TGTGCCAGCAGACCCCGGGGTCCCGGGGCGAATGAGCAGTTCTTC
>TRBV2|NA|TRBJ1-1|NA
CASSEPQGNTEAFF
TGTGCCAGCAGTGAGCCCCAGGGGAACACTGAAGCTTTCTTT
>TRBV29-1|NA|TRBJ1-6|NA
CSARTFENSPLHF
TGCAGCGCCAGGACATTTGAGAATTCACCCCTCCACTTT
>TRBV11-2|NA|TRBJ1-2|TRBD1
CASSLGVSLGTEYGYTF
TGTGCCAGCAGCTTAGGAGTCAGTTTAGGGACAGAGTATGGCTACACCTTC
>TRBV5-1|NA|TRBJ1-2|TRBD1
CASSLVTGDYGYTF
TGCGCCAGCAGCTTGGTTACAGGGGACTATGGCTACACCTTC
>TRBV19|once|TRBJ2-3|NA
CASSTRTDFTDTQYF
TGTGCCAGTAGTACCCGGACAGATTTCACAGATACGCAGTATTTT
>TRBV5-1|once|TRBJ2-5|TRBD2
CARTPGGTSQETQYF
TGCGCCCGCACGCCGGGGGGGACTAGCCAGGAGACCCAGTACTTC
>TRBV4-2|NA|TRBJ2-3|NA
CASSQGTGSGGDTQYF
TGTGCCAGCAGCCAAGGTACCGGGAGTGGGGGAGATACGCAGTATTTT
>TRBV19|once|TRBJ1-5|TRBD1
CASSSGGTGFNQPQHF
TGTGCCAGTAGTTCGGGGGGGACAGGGTTCAATCAGCCCCAGCATTTT
>TRBV27|once|TRBJ1-2|NA
CASSPSGNYGYTF
TGTGCCAGCAGCCCCTCCGGGAACTATGGCTACACCTTC
>TRBV30|NA|TRBJ1-1|TRBD1
CAGVRQGATEAFF
TGTGCCGGCGTAAGACAGGGGGCAACTGAAGCTTTCTTT
>TRBV4-1|NA|TRBJ1-1|NA
CASSQAAFTTNTEAFF
TGCGCCAGCAGCCAAGCAGCTTTCACGACGAACACTGAAGCTTTCTTT
>TRBV15|NA|TRBJ2-2|NA
CATSRGRQTGELFF
TGTGCCACCAGCAGAGGCCGACAGACCGGGGAGCTGTTTTTT
>TRBV7-2|NA|TRBJ2-1|TRBD2
CASSLSGLHNEQFF
TGTGCCAGCAGCTTATCGGGACTACACAATGAGCAGTTCTTC
>TRBV7-8|NA|TRBJ1-1|NA
CASSPWTAMNTEAFF
TGTGCCAGCAGCCCCTGGACAGCTATGAACACTGAAGCTTTCTTT
>TRBV7-7|NA|TRBJ2-5|TRBD2
CASSLASGGWETQYF
TGTGCCAGCAGCTTGGCTAGCGGGGGTTGGGAGACCCAGTACTTC
>TRBV5-1|NA|TRBJ1-2|NA
CASSGGRGLETYGYTF
TGCGCCAGCAGCGGAGGACGGGGACTCGAGACCTATGGCTACACCTTC
>TRBV6-5|few|TRBJ2-3|NA
CASRTGSTDTQYF
TGTGCCAGCCGGACGGGAAGCACAGATACGCAGTATTTT
>TRBV10-3|NA|TRBJ2-2|NA
CAISESTGGELFF
TGTGCCATCAGTGAGTCGACTGGCGGGGAGCTGTTTTTT
>TRBV15|NA|TRBJ2-1|TRBD1
CATSRDGTGWSFF
TGTGCCACCAGCAGGGACGGGACAGGGTGGTCGTTCTTC
>TRBV19|NA|TRBJ1-5|NA
CASSIQVNQPQHF
TGTGCCAGTAGTATACAGGTCAATCAGCCCCAGCATTTT
>TRBV28|NA|TRBJ2-3|TRBD2
CASSTLAGSLGDTQYF
TGTGCCAGCAGTACTCTAGCGGGGTCATTGGGGGATACGCAGTATTTT
>TRBV3-1/TRBV3-2|NA|TRBJ2-3|NA
CASSQVLGAPLYF
TGTGCCAGCAGCCAAGTTCTGGGCGCGCCCCTGTATTTT
>TRBV4-3|NA|TRBJ2-2|TRBD2
CASSPGGAANTGELFF
TGCGCCAGCAGCCCCGGGGGGGCCGCGAACACCGGGGAGCTGTTTTTT
>TRBV2|NA|TRBJ1-5|NA
CASSGEGSYQPQHF
TGTGCCAGCAGTGGGGAAGGGTCGTATCAGCCCCAGCATTTT
>TRBV5-1|NA|TRBJ2-5|NA
CASSFLVAETQYF
TGCGCCAGCAGCTTCCTTGTGGCGGAGACCCAGTACTTC
>TRBV5-1|NA|TRBJ2-1|NA
CASAPAGLNEQFF
TGCGCCAGCGCCCCGGCGGGCCTAAATGAGCAGTTCTTC
>TRBV12-5|NA|TRBJ1-2|NA
CASGLEWGYGYTF
TGTGCTAGTGGTTTGGAGTGGGGCTATGGCTACACCTTC
>TRBV29-1|NA|TRBJ2-3|TRBD1
CSVEDRVGADTQYF
TGCAGCGTGGAGGACAGGGTGGGGGCAGATACGCAGTATTTT
>TRBV5-5|NA|TRBJ2-5|NA
CASSLRETQYF
TGTGCCAGCAGCTTGCGGGAGACCCAGTACTTC
>TRBV7-9|NA|TRBJ2-2|NA
CASSLRGIAPLNTGELFF
TGTGCCAGCAGCTTAAGAGGGATAGCGCCCCTGAACACCGGGGAGCTGTTTTTT
>TRBV29-1|few|TRBJ1-5|TRBD1
CSVAGTDNQPQHF
TGCAGCGTGGCCGGGACAGACAATCAGCCCCAGCATTTT
>TRBV11-2|NA|TRBJ1-6|TRBD1
CASSLGDRGFNRFDSPLHF
TGTGCCAGCAGCTTAGGGGACAGGGGGTTTAACAGGTTTGATTCACCCCTCCACTTT
>TRBV7-9|NA|TRBJ1-1|NA
CASSESAGRDEAFF
TGTGCCAGCAGCGAATCGGCCGGGCGCGATGAAGCTTTCTTT
>TRBV19|NA|TRBJ1-1|NA
CASTLGNTEAFF
TGTGCCAGTACCCTAGGGAACACTGAAGCTTTCTTT